Sequencing of this T cell receptor beta chain was carried out in a study of OX40 agonist ivuxolimab in advanced cancers. Background on the study: At 0.01 to 10 mg/kg, ivuxolimab was administered intravenously to patients every 2 weeks.

Produced via immunoSEQ multiplex PCR; TCRdb's table is partial and in-frame only. There are about 48,000 clones in the sample; about 81% occur only once, and 7.3% lies in the top ten. In the case of this clone: Its target is unknown.

The ends were cut back, 4 bases at V and 2 bases at J, with 17 bases in the middle. The CDR3 has 16 residues. Germline values: CDR1 SGHKS, CDR2 YYEKEE (reference sequence). Whole-study results and caveats: Low levels of normalized T-cell clonal expansion also appeared in some nonresponders.

This chain connects TRBV5-5 to TRBJ2-3; weak D call: TRBD1 (6 bases). This clonotype originated in an adult with an advanced solid tumor such as melanoma, head and neck, liver or kidney cancer. The starting material was CD4+ or CD8+ T cells sorted from blood, obtained in a trial of the OX40 agonist ivuxolimab. The CDR3 sequence: CASSVGQLRLTDTQYF. For the CDR3, the DNA is TGTGCCAGCAGCGTAGGACAGTTACGACTCACAGATACGCAGTATTTT.